Below are 4 T cell receptor beta chains sequenced from a single sample in a study of human T cells and chemical hapten exposure. TCRdb called the RACE reads again in MiXCR, with one record for every CDR3 protein. The sample lists approximately 60,000 distinct CDR3 sequences, about 9% occurring once. Time point meaning: patch test 1, 2 weeks after DPC sensitization. Treatment given: therapeutic diphenylcyclopropenone sensitization with weekly scalp DPC. The sample consisted of whole blood, taken in connection with sensitization to the hapten diphenylcyclopropenone (DPC). Source of these receptors: a woman between 35 and 50 years old with alopecia areata. Some clones in this sample may be carry-over from other donors' samples.

This clonotype showed up many times. The chain couples TRBV14 to TRBJ2-7; D tentatively fits TRBD1 or TRBD2 (5 bases each). The CDR3 extends over 14 amino acids. The germline V and J ends were trimmed by 3 bases and 3 bases, with 12 bases remaining between them. In germline, CDR1 is SGHDN, CDR2 FVKESK. The CDR3 coding sequence is TGTGCCAGCAGCCATCGGGGCACCATCTACGAGCAGTACTTC. It translates to CASSHRGTIYEQYF.

This clonotype came up many times. This sequence joins TRBV28 and TRBJ2-1; TRBD1 aligns across 10 bases. This CDR3 contains 14 residues. Germline CDR1 is MDHEN and CDR2 is SYDVKM. J was trimmed by 5 bases and V by 2 bases; bases with no gene match: 0. CDR3 nucleotides: TGTGCCAGCAGTTTAGACAGGGGGCACAATGAGCAGTTCTTC. Translated, it gives CASSLDRGHNEQFF. The whole variable domain, filled in from reference TRBV28 and TRBJ2-1, reads DVKVTQSSRYLVKRTGEKVFLECVQDMDHENMFWYRQDPGLGLRLIYFSYDVKMKEKGDIPEGYSVSREKKERFSLILESASTNQTSMYLCASSLDRGHNEQFFGPGTRLTVL.

Many counts were recorded for this clonotype. The J gene is TRBJ1-1, the V gene TRBV18; no reliable D call. The CDR3 contains 17 residues. Germline CDR1 reads KGHSH; CDR2 reads LQKENI. V lost 6 bases and J 1 base, leaving 21 bases between the germline ends. The DNA for the CDR3 is TGTGCCAGCTCGCAAGGCCTGGTTTCTCTGGGGAACACTGAAGCTTTCTTT. It is translated as CASSQGLVSLGNTEAFF.

This clonotype was counted at least ten times. This chain links TRBV28 with TRBJ2-7; TRBD2 is a possible D gene (6 bases). The germline V gene encodes CDR1 MDHEN and CDR2 SYDVKM. The germline V and J ends were trimmed by 2 bases and 3 bases, with 14 bases remaining between them. The CDR3 is 15 residues long. The CDR3 loop reads CASSLLGGDLYEQYF. The CDR3 coding sequence is TGTGCCAGCAGTTTACTCGGAGGGGACCTCTACGAGCAGTACTTC.